This note documents a single TCR beta chain sequence. These data come from a study of patients and donors after allogeneic stem cell transplantation. Using its own MiXCR run on the RT-PCR reads, TCRdb lists one record per CDR3 protein. The top ten hold more than 25% of the sample, which has about 150,000 distinct CDR3 sequences, approximately 24% seen once. This CDR3 contains 15 residues. Trimming stripped 6 bases from V and 5 bases from J, with 17 bases between. The clonotype was recovered from a human donor who was either an allogeneic HSCT recipient or a stem cell or donor lymphocyte infusion donor (not recorded which). It is not recorded whose cells these are; they may come from a transplant donor. The rearrangement uses TRBV12-3 or TRBV12-4 and TRBJ2-1; weak D call: TRBD1 (5 bases). Sequencing was performed on blood, either unsorted or a sorted T cell fraction (not recorded which). The CDR3 DNA is TGTGCCAGCAGAGCCCCTGGATTGGACAACAATGAGCAGTTCTTC. It encodes CASRAPGLDNNEQFF.